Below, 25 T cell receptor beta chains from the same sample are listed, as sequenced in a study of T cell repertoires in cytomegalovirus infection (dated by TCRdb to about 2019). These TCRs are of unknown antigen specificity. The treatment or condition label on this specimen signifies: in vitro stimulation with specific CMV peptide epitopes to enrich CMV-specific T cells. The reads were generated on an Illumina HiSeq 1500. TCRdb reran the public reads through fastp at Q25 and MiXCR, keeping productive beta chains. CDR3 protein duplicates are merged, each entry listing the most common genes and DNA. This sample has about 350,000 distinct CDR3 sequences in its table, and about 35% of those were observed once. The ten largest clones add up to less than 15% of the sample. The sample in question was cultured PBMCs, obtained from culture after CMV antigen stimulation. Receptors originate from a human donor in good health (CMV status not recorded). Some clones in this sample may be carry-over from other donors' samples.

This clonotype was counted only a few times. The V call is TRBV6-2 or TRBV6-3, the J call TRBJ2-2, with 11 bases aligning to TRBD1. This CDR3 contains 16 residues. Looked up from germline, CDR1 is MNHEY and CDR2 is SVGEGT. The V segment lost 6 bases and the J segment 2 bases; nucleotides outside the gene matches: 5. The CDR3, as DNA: TGTGCCAGCAGACGGACAGGGGGCGCAAACACCGGGGAGCTGTTTTTT. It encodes CASRRTGGANTGELFF.

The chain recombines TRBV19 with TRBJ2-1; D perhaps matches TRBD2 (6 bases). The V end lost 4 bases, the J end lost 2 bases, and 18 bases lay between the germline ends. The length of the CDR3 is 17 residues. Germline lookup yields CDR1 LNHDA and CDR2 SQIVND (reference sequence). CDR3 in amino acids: CASSRDPLAFTYNEQFF. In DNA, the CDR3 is TGTGCCAGTAGTAGAGACCCACTAGCATTCACCTACAATGAGCAGTTCTTC.

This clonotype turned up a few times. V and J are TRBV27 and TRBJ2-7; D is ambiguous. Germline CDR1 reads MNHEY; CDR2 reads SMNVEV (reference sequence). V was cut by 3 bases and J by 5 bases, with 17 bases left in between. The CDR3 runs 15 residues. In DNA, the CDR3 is TGTGCCAGCAGTTTTTCCCTCCAGGACGTCGACGAGCAGTACTTC. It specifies CASSFSLQDVDEQYF.

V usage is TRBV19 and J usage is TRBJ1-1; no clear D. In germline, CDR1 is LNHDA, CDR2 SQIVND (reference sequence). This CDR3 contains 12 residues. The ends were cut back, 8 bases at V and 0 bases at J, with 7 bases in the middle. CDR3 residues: CASGPMNTEAFF. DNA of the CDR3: TGTGCCAGTGGGCCCATGAACACTGAAGCTTTCTTT.

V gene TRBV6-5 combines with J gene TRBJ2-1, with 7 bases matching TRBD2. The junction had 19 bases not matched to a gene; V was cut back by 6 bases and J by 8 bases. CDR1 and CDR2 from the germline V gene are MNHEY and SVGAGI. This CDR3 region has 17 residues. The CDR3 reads CASRAFPRDYGRDEQFF. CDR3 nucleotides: TGTGCCAGCAGAGCCTTCCCCCGGGACTACGGTAGGGATGAGCAGTTCTTC.

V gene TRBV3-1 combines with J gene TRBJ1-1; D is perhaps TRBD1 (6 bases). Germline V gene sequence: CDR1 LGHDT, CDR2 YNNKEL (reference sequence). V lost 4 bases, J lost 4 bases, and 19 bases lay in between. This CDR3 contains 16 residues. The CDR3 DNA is TGTGCCAGCAGCCTAAGATTCGGTCTGGACAGCACTGAAGCTTTCTTT. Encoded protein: CASSLRFGLDSTEAFF.

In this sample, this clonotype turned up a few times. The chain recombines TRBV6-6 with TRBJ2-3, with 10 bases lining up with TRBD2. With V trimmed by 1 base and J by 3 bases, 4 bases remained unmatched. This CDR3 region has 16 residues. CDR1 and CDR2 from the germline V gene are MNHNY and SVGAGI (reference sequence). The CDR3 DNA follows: TGTGCCAGCAGTTACTGGCTAGCGGGAGCTACAGATACGCAGTATTTT. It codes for CASSYWLAGATDTQYF.

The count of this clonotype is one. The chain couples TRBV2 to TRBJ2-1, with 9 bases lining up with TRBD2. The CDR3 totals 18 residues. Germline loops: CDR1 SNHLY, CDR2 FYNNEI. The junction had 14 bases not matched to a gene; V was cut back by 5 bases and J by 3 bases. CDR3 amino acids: CASSTDSGLALGYNEQFF. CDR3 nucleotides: TGTGCCAGCAGTACTGATTCGGGACTAGCTCTAGGCTACAATGAGCAGTTCTTC.

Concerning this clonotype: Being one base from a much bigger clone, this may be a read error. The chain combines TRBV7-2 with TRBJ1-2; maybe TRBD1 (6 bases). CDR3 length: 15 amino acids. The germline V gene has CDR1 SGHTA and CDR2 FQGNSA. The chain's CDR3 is CANSLNYGGARGYTF. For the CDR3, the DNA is TGTGCCAACAGCTTAAATTACGGGGGGGCTCGGGGCTACACCTTC.

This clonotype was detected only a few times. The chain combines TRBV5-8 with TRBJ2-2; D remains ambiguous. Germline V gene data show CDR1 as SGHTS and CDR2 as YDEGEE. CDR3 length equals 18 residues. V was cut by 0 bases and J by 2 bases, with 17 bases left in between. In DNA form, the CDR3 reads TGTGCCAGCAGCTTGGGTATCGGTCCATTCCCCAACACCGGGGAGCTGTTTTTT. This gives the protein CASSLGIGPFPNTGELFF.

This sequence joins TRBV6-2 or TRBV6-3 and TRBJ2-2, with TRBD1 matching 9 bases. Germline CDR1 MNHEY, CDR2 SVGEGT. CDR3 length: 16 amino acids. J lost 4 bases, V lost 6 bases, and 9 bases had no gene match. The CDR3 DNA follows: TGTGCCAGCAGCCAAACAGGGGGCGGGAGCACCGGGGAGCTGTTTTTT. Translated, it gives CASSQTGGGSTGELFF.

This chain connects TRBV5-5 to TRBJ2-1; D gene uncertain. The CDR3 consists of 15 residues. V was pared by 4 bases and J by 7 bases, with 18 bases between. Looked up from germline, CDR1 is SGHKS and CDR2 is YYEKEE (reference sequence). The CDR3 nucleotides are TGTGCCAGCAGCCTTGGGTGGTCCTTCGGGAATGAGCAGTTCTTC. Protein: CASSLGWSFGNEQFF.

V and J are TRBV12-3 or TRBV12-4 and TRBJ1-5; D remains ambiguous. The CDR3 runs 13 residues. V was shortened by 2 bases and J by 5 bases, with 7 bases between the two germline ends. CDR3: CASSLMDDQPQHF. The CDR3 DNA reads TGTGCCAGCAGTTTAATGGACGATCAGCCCCAGCATTTT.

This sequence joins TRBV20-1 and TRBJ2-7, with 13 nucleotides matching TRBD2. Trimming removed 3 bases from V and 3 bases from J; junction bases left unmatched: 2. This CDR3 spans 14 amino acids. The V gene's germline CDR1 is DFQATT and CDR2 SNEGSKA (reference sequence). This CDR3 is CSASGLAGDYEQYF. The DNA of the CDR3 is TGCAGTGCTAGCGGACTAGCGGGAGACTACGAGCAGTACTTC.

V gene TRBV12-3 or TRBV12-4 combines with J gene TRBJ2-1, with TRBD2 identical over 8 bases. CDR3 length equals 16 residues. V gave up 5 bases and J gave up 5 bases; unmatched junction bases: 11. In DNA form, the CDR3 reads TGTGCCAGCAGTCCATATACTAGCGGTCCTGACAATGAGCAGTTCTTC. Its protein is CASSPYTSGPDNEQFF.

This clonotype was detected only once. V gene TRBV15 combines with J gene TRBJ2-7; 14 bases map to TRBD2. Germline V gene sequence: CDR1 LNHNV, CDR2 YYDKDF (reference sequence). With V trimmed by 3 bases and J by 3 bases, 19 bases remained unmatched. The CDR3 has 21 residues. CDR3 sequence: CATSRISLRFGTSGGFYEQYF. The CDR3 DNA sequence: TGTGCCACCAGCAGGATATCTTTGCGTTTTGGGACTAGCGGGGGCTTCTACGAGCAGTACTTC.

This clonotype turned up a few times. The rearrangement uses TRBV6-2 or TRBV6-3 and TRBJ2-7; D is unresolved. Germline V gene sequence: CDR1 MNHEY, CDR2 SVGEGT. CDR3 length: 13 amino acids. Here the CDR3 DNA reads TGTACCAGCAGCCCAAGGGCTACGAGTGAGCAGTACGTC. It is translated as CTSSPRATSEQYV.

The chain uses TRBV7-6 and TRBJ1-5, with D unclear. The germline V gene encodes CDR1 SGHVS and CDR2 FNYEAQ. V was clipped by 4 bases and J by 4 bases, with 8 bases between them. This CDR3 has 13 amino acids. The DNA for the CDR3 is TGTGCCAGCAGCTGGGAGGGAAATCAGCCCCAGCATTTT. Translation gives CASSWEGNQPQHF.

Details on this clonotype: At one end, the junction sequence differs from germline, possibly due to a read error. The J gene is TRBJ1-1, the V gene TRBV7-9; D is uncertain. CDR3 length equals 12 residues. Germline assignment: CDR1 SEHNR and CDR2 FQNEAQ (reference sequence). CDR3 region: CASGFGNTEAFF. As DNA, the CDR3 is TGTGCCAGCGGCTTCGGGAACACTGAAGCTTTCTTT.

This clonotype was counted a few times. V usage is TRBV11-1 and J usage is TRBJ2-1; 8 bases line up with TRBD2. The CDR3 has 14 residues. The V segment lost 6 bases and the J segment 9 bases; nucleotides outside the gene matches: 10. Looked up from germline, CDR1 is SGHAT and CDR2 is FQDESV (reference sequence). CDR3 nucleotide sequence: TGTGCCAGCAGGCGGACTAGCCGGGATGCTGAGCAGTTCTTC. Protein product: CASRRTSRDAEQFF.

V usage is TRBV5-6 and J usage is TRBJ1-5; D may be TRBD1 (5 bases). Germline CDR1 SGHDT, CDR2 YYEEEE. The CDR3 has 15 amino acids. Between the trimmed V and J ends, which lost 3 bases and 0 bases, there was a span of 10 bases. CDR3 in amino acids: CASSSGVGSNQPQHF. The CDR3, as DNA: TGTGCCAGCAGCTCGGGGGTGGGTAGCAATCAGCCCCAGCATTTT.

In DNA, the CDR3 is TGTGCCAGCAGCCCGCCAGGCCTAGAAGACACTGAAGCTTTCTTT. This sequence encodes CASSPPGLEDTEAFF. The chain links TRBV7-9 to TRBJ1-1; D unclear. Germline assignment: CDR1 SEHNR and CDR2 FQNEAQ (reference sequence). Trimming stripped 5 bases from V and 3 bases from J, with 16 bases between. This CDR3 has 15 amino acids.

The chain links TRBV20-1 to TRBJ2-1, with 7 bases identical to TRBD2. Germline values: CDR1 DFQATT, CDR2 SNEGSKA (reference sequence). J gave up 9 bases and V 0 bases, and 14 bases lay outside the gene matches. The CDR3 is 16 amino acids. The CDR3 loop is CSARDQSSGSSVEQFF. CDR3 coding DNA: TGCAGTGCTAGAGATCAGAGTAGCGGGTCGTCGGTTGAGCAGTTCTTC.

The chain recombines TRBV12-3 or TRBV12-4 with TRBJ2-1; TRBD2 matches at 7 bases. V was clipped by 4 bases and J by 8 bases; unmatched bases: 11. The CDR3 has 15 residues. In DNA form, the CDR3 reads TGTGCCAGCAGTTCCCCGAGTCAACGGGGGGATGAGCAGTTCTTC. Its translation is CASSSPSQRGDEQFF.

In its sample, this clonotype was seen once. CDR3 loop: CASRHDRVGYGYTF. The CDR3 DNA follows: TGTGCCAGCAGGCACGACAGGGTGGGCTATGGCTACACCTTC. The chain uses TRBV28 and TRBJ1-2, with TRBD1 matching over 7 bases. Germline CDR1 reads MDHEN; CDR2 reads SYDVKM. CDR3 length: 14 residues. V was clipped by 6 bases and J by 4 bases; unmatched bases: 8.